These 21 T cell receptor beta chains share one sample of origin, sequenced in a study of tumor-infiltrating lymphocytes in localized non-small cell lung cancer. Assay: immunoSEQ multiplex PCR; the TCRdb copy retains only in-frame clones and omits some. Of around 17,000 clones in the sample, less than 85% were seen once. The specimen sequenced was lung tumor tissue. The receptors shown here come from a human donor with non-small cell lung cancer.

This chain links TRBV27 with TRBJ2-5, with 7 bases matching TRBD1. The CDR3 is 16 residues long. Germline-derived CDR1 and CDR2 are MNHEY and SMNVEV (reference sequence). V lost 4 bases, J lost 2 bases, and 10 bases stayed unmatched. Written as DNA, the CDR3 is TGTGCCAGCAGTTCCCTACAGGGGTTAATACAAGAGACCCAGTACTTC. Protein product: CASSSLQGLIQETQYF.

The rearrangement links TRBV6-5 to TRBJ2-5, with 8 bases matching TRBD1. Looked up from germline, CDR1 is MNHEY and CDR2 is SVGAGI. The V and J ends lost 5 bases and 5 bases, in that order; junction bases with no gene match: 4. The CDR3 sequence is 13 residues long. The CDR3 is CASSRTGKETQYF. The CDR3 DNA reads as TGTGCCAGCAGTCGGACAGGGAAGGAGACCCAGTACTTC.

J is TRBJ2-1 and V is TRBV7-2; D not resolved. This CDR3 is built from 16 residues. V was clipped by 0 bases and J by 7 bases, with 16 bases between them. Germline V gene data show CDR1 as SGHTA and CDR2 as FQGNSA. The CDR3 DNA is TGTGCCAGCAGCTTAGCGGGCCCTAATCTCGGGAATGAGCAGTTCTTC. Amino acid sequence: CASSLAGPNLGNEQFF. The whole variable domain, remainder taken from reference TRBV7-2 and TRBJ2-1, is GAGVSQSPSNKVTEKGKDVELRCDPISGHTALYWYRQSLGQGLEFLIYFQGNSAPDKSGLPSDRFSAERTGGSVSTLTIQRTQQEDSAVYLCASSLAGPNLGNEQFFGPGTRLTVL.

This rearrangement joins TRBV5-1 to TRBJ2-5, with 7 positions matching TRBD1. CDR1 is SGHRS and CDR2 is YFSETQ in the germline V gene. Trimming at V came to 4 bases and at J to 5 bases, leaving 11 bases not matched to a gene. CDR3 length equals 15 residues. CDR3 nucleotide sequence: TGCGCCAGCAGCACCCGGACAGGCCAGGCGGAGACCCAGTACTTC. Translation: CASSTRTGQAETQYF.

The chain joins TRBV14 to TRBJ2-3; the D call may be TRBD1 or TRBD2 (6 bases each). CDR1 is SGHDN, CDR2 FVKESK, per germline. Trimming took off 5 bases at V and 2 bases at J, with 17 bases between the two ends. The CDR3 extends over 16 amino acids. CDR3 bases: TGTGCCAGCAGCGCCCTAGGGGGGCGCGACACAGATACGCAGTATTTT. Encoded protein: CASSALGGRDTDTQYF.

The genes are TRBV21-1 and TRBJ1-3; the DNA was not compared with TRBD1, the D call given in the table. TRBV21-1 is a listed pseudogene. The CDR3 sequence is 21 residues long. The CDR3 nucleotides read TGTGCCAGCAGCAAAGGGGCCCGGCCCTCGGTACAGGGGACCTCTGGAAACACCATATATTTT. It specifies CASSKGARPSVQGTSGNTIYF.

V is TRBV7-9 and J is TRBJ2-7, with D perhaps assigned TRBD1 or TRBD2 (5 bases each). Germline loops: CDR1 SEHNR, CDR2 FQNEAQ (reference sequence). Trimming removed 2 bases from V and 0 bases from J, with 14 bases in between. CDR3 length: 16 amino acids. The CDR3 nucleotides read TGTGCCAGCAGCTTAAGTGTGGGGACGGCCTCCTACGAGCAGTACTTC. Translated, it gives CASSLSVGTASYEQYF.

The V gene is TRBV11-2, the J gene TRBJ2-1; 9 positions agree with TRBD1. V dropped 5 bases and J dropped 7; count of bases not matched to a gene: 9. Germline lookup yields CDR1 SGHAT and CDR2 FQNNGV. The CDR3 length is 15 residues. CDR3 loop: CASSPGTGRRNEQFF. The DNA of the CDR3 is TGTGCCAGCAGCCCAGGGACAGGGAGGAGGAATGAGCAGTTCTTC.

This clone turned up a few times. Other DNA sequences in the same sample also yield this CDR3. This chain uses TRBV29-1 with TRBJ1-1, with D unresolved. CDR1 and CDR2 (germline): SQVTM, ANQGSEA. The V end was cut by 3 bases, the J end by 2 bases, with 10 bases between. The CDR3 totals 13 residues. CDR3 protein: CSVDGSPNTEAFF. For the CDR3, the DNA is TGCAGCGTTGACGGCAGCCCCAACACTGAAGCTTTCTTT.

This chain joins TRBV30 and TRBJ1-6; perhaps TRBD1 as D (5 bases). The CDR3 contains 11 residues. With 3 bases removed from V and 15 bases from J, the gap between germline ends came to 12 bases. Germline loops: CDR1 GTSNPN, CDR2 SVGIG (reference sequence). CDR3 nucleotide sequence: TGTGCCTGGAGCATAACAAGGGGCCTCCACTTT. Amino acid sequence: CAWSITRGLHF.

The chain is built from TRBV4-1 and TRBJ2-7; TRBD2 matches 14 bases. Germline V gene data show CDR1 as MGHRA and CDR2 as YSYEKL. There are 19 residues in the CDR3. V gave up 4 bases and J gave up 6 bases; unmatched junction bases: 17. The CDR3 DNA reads TGCGCCAGCAGCCGCCCAAACACCGGGACTAGCGGGAGAGGCGGCGAGCAGTACTTC. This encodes CASSRPNTGTSGRGGEQYF.

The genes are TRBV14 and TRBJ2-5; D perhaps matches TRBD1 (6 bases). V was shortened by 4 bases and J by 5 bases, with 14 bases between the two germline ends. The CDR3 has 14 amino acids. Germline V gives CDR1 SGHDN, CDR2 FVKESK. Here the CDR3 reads CASSLQGIGETQYF. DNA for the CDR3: TGTGCCAGCAGCCTCCAGGGGATCGGGGAGACCCAGTACTTC. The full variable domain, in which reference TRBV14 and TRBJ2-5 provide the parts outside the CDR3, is EAGVTQFPSHSVIEKGQTVTLRCDPISGHDNLYWYRRVMGKEIKFLLHFVKESKQDESGMPNNRFLAERTGGTYSTLKVQPAELEDSGVYFCASSLQGIGETQYFGPGTRLLVL.

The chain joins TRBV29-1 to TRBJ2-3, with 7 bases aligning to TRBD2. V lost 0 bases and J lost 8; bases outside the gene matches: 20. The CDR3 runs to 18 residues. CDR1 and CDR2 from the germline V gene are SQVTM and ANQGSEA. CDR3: CSVEENKMAGVLHGTQYF. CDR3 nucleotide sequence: TGCAGCGTTGAAGAAAATAAGATGGCGGGGGTACTCCACGGTACGCAGTATTTT.

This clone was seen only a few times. The CDR3: CASSQDSAGGRVYGNEQFF. The CDR3 DNA reads TGCGCCAGCAGCCAAGATTCAGCGGGAGGACGGGTATACGGCAATGAGCAGTTCTTC. The J gene is TRBJ2-1, the V gene TRBV4-1; 9 bases line up with TRBD2. The J segment lost 6 bases and the V segment lost 0 bases, leaving 15 bases of the junction unmatched. The CDR3 length is 19 residues. Germline values: CDR1 MGHRA, CDR2 YSYEKL.

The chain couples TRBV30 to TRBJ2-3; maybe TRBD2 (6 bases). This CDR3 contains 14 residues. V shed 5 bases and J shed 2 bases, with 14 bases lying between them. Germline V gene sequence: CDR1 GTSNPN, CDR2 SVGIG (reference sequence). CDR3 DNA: TGTGCCTGGGGAGGCGGGACCAACACAGATACGCAGTATTTT. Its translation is CAWGGGTNTDTQYF.

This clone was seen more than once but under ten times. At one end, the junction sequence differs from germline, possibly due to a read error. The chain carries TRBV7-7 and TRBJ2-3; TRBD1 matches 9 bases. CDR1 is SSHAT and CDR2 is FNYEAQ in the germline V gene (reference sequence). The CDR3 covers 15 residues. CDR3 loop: CASSTGTGTTDTQYF. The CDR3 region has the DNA TGTGCTAGCAGCACCGGGACAGGGACCACAGATACGCAGTATTTT.

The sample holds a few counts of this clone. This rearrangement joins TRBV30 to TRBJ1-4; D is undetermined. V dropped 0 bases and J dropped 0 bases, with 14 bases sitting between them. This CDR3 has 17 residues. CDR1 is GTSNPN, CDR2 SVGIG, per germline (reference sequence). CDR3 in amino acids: CAWSVRRGAATNEKLFF. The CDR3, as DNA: TGTGCCTGGAGTGTACGTCGGGGAGCTGCAACTAATGAAAAACTGTTTTTT.

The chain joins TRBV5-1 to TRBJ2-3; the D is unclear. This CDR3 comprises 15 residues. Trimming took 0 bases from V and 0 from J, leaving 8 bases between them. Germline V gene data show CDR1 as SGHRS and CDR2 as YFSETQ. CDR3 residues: CASSLAVASTDTQYF. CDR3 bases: TGCGCCAGCAGCTTGGCGGTCGCAAGCACAGATACGCAGTATTTT.

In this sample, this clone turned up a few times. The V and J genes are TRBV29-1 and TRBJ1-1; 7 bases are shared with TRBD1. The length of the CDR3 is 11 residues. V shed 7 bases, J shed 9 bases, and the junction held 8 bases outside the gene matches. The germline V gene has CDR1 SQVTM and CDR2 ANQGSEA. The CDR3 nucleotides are TGCAGCGAAGAACAGGGGCGCAAAGCTTTCTTT. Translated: CSEEQGRKAFF.

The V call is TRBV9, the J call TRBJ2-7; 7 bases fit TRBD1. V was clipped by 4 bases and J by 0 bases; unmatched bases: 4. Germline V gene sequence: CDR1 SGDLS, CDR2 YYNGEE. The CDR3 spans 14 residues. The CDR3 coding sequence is TGTGCCAGCAGCCGGGACAGCCTCTCCTACGAGCAGTACTTC. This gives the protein CASSRDSLSYEQYF.

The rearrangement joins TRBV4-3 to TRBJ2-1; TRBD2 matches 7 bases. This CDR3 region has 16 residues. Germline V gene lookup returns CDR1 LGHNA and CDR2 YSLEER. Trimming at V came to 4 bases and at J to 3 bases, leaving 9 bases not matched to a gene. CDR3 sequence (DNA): TGCGCCAGCAGCCTACGAACTAGCGCTGTCTACAATGAGCAGTTCTTC. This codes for CASSLRTSAVYNEQFF.